The 25 T cell receptor beta chains given below trace back to one sample, sequenced in a study of blood T cell repertoires in COVID-19. Data came from immunoSEQ multiplex PCR; TCRdb stores just in-frame clones and leaves some out. The sample carries about 300,000 clones, just under 90% recorded once. The sample comprised PBMCs or T cells enriched from blood (not recorded which). These receptors were collected from a woman aged 45-60 years who had been exposed to COVID-19.

DNA of the CDR3: TGTGCCAGCAGCCCCGGGACAGCCTCATCACCCCTCCACTTT. It specifies CASSPGTASSPLHF. The rearrangement uses TRBV3-1 (or the pseudogene TRBV3-2) and TRBJ1-6; TRBD1 matches at 7 bases. The CDR3 is made up of 14 amino acids. V was pared by 4 bases and J by 10 bases, with 7 bases of the junction left unmatched. The V gene's germline CDR1 is LGHDT and CDR2 YNNKEL (reference sequence).

J is TRBJ1-6 and V is TRBV19, with D possibly matching TRBD1 (6 bases). CDR3 length: 14 residues. V shed 5 bases and J shed 7 bases, with 12 bases lying between them. Germline V gives CDR1 LNHDA, CDR2 SQIVND (reference sequence). CDR3 sequence reads: CASSVQGGNSPLHF. The DNA for the CDR3 is TGTGCCAGTAGTGTACAGGGAGGGAATTCACCCCTCCACTTT.

J is TRBJ2-5 and V is TRBV20-1; weak D call: TRBD1 (6 bases). Germline CDR1 and CDR2: DFQATT and SNEGSKA (reference sequence). The CDR3 loop spans 11 amino acids. V was cut by 6 bases and J by 5 bases, with 10 bases left in between. DNA of the CDR3: TGCAGTGCCCGTAGGGGGGAGACCCAGTACTTC. This encodes CSARRGETQYF.

This chain connects TRBV3-1 (or the pseudogene TRBV3-2) to TRBJ1-1; 7 bases fit TRBD1. This CDR3 comprises 14 residues. With V trimmed by 4 bases and J by 4 bases, 6 bases remained unmatched. Germline values: CDR1 LGHDT, CDR2 YNNKEL (reference sequence). Here the CDR3 reads CASSPRQGGTEAFF. As DNA, the CDR3 is TGTGCCAGCAGCCCTCGACAGGGAGGCACTGAAGCTTTCTTT.

The rearrangement uses TRBV2 and TRBJ1-5; D is unresolved. Trimming removed 2 bases from V and 2 bases from J, with 16 bases in between. There are 17 residues in the CDR3. CDR1 and CDR2 from the germline V gene are SNHLY and FYNNEI. The CDR3 DNA follows: TGTGCCAGCAGTGAACAGCTCCGAGGCATGGGCAATCAGCCCCAGCATTTT. Residues: CASSEQLRGMGNQPQHF.

The J gene is TRBJ2-2, the V gene TRBV21-1; TRBD1 was called by the table and not checked on the DNA. TRBV21-1 is classified as a pseudogene. The CDR3 has 17 residues. Here the CDR3 reads CASSNLRTGDNTGELFF. DNA of the CDR3: TGTGCCAGCAGCAACCTTCGGACAGGGGATAACACCGGGGAGCTGTTTTTT.

The chain uses TRBV3-1 (or the pseudogene TRBV3-2) and TRBJ2-7; TRBD2 aligns across 8 bases. J lost 3 bases, V lost 10 bases, and 17 bases had no gene match. The CDR3 length is 16 residues. Germline CDR1 is LGHDT and CDR2 is YNNKEL (reference sequence). The CDR3 is CATLQSGSLGNYEQYF. The CDR3 nucleotides are TGTGCCACCCTGCAGAGCGGGAGCCTGGGCAACTACGAGCAGTACTTC.

The gene calls are TRBV7-2 and TRBJ2-3; TRBD2 matches at 9 bases. The germline gives CDR1 SGHTA, CDR2 FQGNSA. The length of the CDR3 is 15 residues. J was trimmed by 5 bases and V by 1 base; bases with no gene match: 4. The CDR3 loop reads CASSLGRGGQDTQYF. Here the CDR3 DNA reads TGTGCCAGCAGCTTAGGGCGGGGGGGCCAAGATACGCAGTATTTT.

The chain joins TRBV11-3 to TRBJ2-2, with a weak D call TRBD2 (6 bases). Trimming took off 4 bases at V and 7 bases at J, with 7 bases between the two ends. The CDR3 runs to 12 residues. The germline V gene encodes CDR1 SGHNT and CDR2 YENEEA. CDR3 DNA: TGTGCCAGCAGCTCGGGACTCGGGGAGCTGTTTTTT. It translates to CASSSGLGELFF.

The J gene is TRBJ2-3, the V gene TRBV5-1; the match to TRBD2 covers 7 bases. Trimming cost V 2 bases and J 4 bases; bases outside gene matches: 13. CDR1 is SGHRS, CDR2 YFSETQ, per germline. The CDR3 runs to 17 residues. DNA of the CDR3: TGCGCCAGCAGCTTTTCGACTATACGGGGGGAGGCAGATACGCAGTATTTT. This sequence encodes CASSFSTIRGEADTQYF.

This clone has just one count. The chain recombines TRBV19 with TRBJ2-1, with D possibly TRBD1 on 6 matching bases. Germline loops: CDR1 LNHDA, CDR2 SQIVND (reference sequence). V lost 3 bases, J lost 2 bases, and 11 bases lay in between. This CDR3 has 15 residues. The CDR3 protein is CASSIWGRPYNEQFF. CDR3 coding DNA: TGTGCCAGTAGTATTTGGGGGCGACCCTACAATGAGCAGTTCTTC.

This rearrangement joins TRBV7-9 to TRBJ2-3; D not resolved. Germline V gives CDR1 SEHNR, CDR2 FQNEAQ (reference sequence). Between the trimmed V and J ends, which lost 7 bases and 1 base, there was a span of 9 bases. The CDR3 is 13 amino acids. The CDR3: CASTRSGTDTQYF. The DNA of the CDR3 is TGTGCCAGCACCAGATCAGGCACAGATACGCAGTATTTT.

J is TRBJ1-1 and V is TRBV27; 8 nucleotides line up with TRBD1. J gave up 4 bases and V 5 bases, and 6 bases lay outside the gene matches. Germline loops: CDR1 MNHEY, CDR2 SMNVEV (reference sequence). CDR3 length equals 14 residues. This chain's CDR3 is CASSTQGALTEAFF. CDR3 nucleotide sequence: TGTGCCAGCAGTACCCAGGGGGCTCTCACTGAAGCTTTCTTT.

The V and J genes are TRBV3-1 (or the pseudogene TRBV3-2) and TRBJ2-5, with D possibly TRBD1 on 5 matching bases. The CDR3 consists of 13 residues. Germline loops: CDR1 LGHDT, CDR2 YNNKEL (reference sequence). V gave up 3 bases and J gave up 3 bases, with 8 bases separating them. CDR3 in DNA: TGTGCCAGCAGCCAGACAGTAAAAGAGACCCAGTACTTC. It translates to CASSQTVKETQYF.

V and J are TRBV4-2 and TRBJ2-7; possibly TRBD1 for D (6 bases). Trimming left V 4 bases short and J 6 bases short, with 16 bases between. From germline, CDR1 is LGHNA and CDR2 YNFKEQ. The CDR3 covers 14 residues. The CDR3 DNA reads TGTGCCAGCAGCCCGCAGGGGATGGGCCTCGAGCAGTACTTC. This gives the protein CASSPQGMGLEQYF.

This chain joins TRBV28 and TRBJ2-1, with D possibly being TRBD2 (7 bases). The V and J ends lost 8 bases and 10 bases respectively, with 18 bases between them. Germline V gives CDR1 MDHEN, CDR2 SYDVKM. The CDR3 length is 13 residues. The CDR3 DNA reads TGTGCCAGCGGCCAATCGCGGGGGACAGAGCAGTTCTTC. Translated, it gives CASGQSRGTEQFF.

V usage is TRBV7-9 and J usage is TRBJ1-1; D gene uncertain. The germline V gene encodes CDR1 SEHNR and CDR2 FQNEAQ (reference sequence). The CDR3 extends over 17 amino acids. Trimming took off 5 bases at V and 2 bases at J, with 21 bases between the two ends. The CDR3 DNA is TGTGCCAGCAGCCCCCGCCGCGGGGTGGGTTCCAACACTGAAGCTTTCTTT. This sequence encodes CASSPRRGVGSNTEAFF.

The rearrangement joins TRBV2 to TRBJ2-3, with D possibly being TRBD2 (6 bases). This CDR3 has 15 residues. Germline loops: CDR1 SNHLY, CDR2 FYNNEI. The V end lost 6 bases, the J end lost 1 base, and 14 bases lay between the germline ends. CDR3 in amino acids: CASSALASGTDTQYF. In DNA, the CDR3 is TGTGCCAGCAGCGCTCTAGCGTCTGGCACAGATACGCAGTATTTT.

There are many counts of this clone. The genes are TRBV6-1 and TRBJ2-1; D is possibly TRBD2 (7 bases). The CDR3 is made up of 16 amino acids. Trimming left V 3 bases short and J 4 bases short, with 16 bases between. Per the germline V gene, CDR1 is MNHNS and CDR2 is SASEGT. The CDR3 here is CASSEIRGAAYNEQFF. The CDR3 DNA is TGTGCCAGCAGTGAGATACGGGGGGCTGCATACAATGAGCAGTTCTTC.

The rearrangement links TRBV19 to TRBJ2-6, with 7 nucleotides matching TRBD1. Germline assignment: CDR1 LNHDA and CDR2 SQIVND (reference sequence). The ends lost 4 bases at V and 4 bases at J; junction bases unmatched: 16. The CDR3 is 19 residues long. In nucleotides, the CDR3 is TGTGCCAGTAGTAATCACCGGACAGGCCCCGCCGCCGGGGCCAACGTCCTGACTTTC. It encodes CASSNHRTGPAAGANVLTF. Based on the CDR3 plus reference TRBV19 and TRBJ2-6, the full variable domain is DGGITQSPKYLFRKEGQNVTLSCEQNLNHDAMYWYRQDPGQGLRLIYYSQIVNDFQKGDIAEGYSVSREKKESFPLTVTSAQKNPTAFYLCASSNHRTGPAAGANVLTFGAGSRLTVL.

The V and J genes are TRBV2 and TRBJ1-1; 8 bases map to TRBD1. The germline V gene has CDR1 SNHLY and CDR2 FYNNEI. The CDR3 extends over 12 amino acids. CDR3 loop: CADRGMNTEAFF. In DNA form, the CDR3 reads TGTGCTGACAGGGGAATGAACACTGAAGCTTTCTTT.

The CDR3 nucleotides are TGCGCCAGCAGCCCAGGGGGTCAAGACCAAGAGACCCAGTACTTC. It is translated as CASSPGGQDQETQYF. The rearrangement links TRBV5-1 to TRBJ2-5; 7 bases are shared with TRBD1. The ends lost 4 bases at V and 0 bases at J; junction bases unmatched: 6. The CDR3 is made up of 15 amino acids. CDR1 and CDR2 from the germline V gene are SGHRS and YFSETQ.

The chain has TRBV28 and TRBJ1-5, with D possibly being TRBD1 (6 bases). The V and J ends lost 5 bases and 6 bases respectively, with 17 bases between them. Germline V gene sequence: CDR1 MDHEN, CDR2 SYDVKM. CDR3 length: 15 amino acids. CDR3 residues: CASSAAGASRQPQHF. The CDR3 nucleotides read TGTGCCAGCAGTGCTGCGGGGGCCTCGCGTCAGCCCCAGCATTTT.

V and J are TRBV2 and TRBJ2-7, with 9 positions matching TRBD1. After removal of 6 bases from V and 5 bases from J, the junction contained 11 bases not matched to a gene. The CDR3 extends over 15 amino acids. Germline CDR1 reads SNHLY; CDR2 reads FYNNEI. The CDR3 reads CASREGQGRSDEQYF. In DNA, the CDR3 is TGTGCCAGCAGAGAGGGACAGGGACGGAGCGACGAGCAGTACTTC.

The chain combines TRBV28 with TRBJ1-6; D may be TRBD1 (6 bases). CDR3 size: 16 residues. V lost 6 bases, J lost 10 bases, and 22 bases lay in between. Germline assignment: CDR1 MDHEN and CDR2 SYDVKM. This CDR3 is CASSVPGGGGISPLHF. The CDR3 DNA follows: TGTGCCAGCAGCGTTCCCGGGGGGGGCGGAATCTCACCCCTCCACTTT.